The TCR beta chain under discussion was sequenced for a study of EBV T-cell therapy then PD-1 blockade in nasopharyngeal carcinoma. Worth noting for this clone: The target antigen is unknown.

As to treatment: AdE1-LMPpoly-expanded autologous EBV-specific T-cell therapy followed by anti-PD-1 nivolumab. Only in-frame clones appear in the TCRdb table, and some are missing; sequencing was by immunoSEQ multiplex PCR. The repertoire holds about 14,000 clones, less than 90% seen once, with around 30% in the top ten. Germline trimming cut 0 bases from V and 4 bases from J; bases unmatched to any gene: 4. Germline assignment: CDR1 LGHDT and CDR2 YNNKEL (reference sequence). The CDR3 loop spans 15 amino acids. Sequenced material: CD8+ T cells from blood, taken at roughly day 99 from a patient whose treatment included autologous EBV-specific T cells and nivolumab. The chain employs TRBV3-1 (or the pseudogene TRBV3-2) and TRBJ2-7, with TRBD1 matching 9 bases. This clonotype was obtained from a man aged 35-49 years with nasopharyngeal carcinoma. The CDR3 coding sequence is TGTGCCAGCAGCCAAGAGGGACAGGGACTTTACGAGCAGTACTTC. Residues: CASSQEGQGLYEQYF.